This T cell receptor beta chain derives from a study of T cell responses to AZD1222 COVID-19 vaccine. Broader study findings: Without day 14 samples, only post-peak T cell repertoires were studied.

In regard to this clone: Its matching antigen is unknown.

Using immunoSEQ multiplex PCR, the repertoire was profiled, and TCRdb retains in-frame clones only, with some absent. The sample carries about 68,000 clones, about nine tenths recorded once. Trimming left V 9 bases short and J 3 bases short, with 11 bases between. The CDR3 is 13 amino acids. Germline CDR1 and CDR2: KGHDR and SFDVKD. Sample: peripheral blood, taken on day 0 of AZD1222 vaccination. The sequence was collected from an adult in good health. The chain is built from TRBV24-1 and TRBJ1-3; D is undetermined. The chain's CDR3 is CATSGIDGNTIYF. The DNA for the CDR3 is TGTGCCACCTCGGGGATTGATGGAAACACCATATATTTT.